This entry lists 25 T cell receptor beta chains sequenced from one sample in a study of T-cell memory formation after mild COVID-19. TCRdb recomputed calls from the 5' RACE reads with MiXCR, one row per CDR3 protein. The repertoire holds approximately 300,000 distinct CDR3 sequences, with around 15% as singletons. Sequencing was done on a sample of PBMCs or a T cell subset sorted from them (not recorded which). The receptors were sampled from a man aged 18 to 35 who had mild COVID-19 (a few samples of this study predate the infection). Cell type and time point are not known.

This clonotype was found many times. The CDR3 protein is CASTTGQGTDTQYF. The CDR3 coding sequence is TGCGCCAGCACCACAGGACAGGGCACAGATACGCAGTATTTT. The V gene is TRBV5-1, the J gene TRBJ2-3, with 7 bases that match TRBD1. From germline, CDR1 is SGHRS and CDR2 YFSETQ. V gave up 6 bases and J gave up 1 base; unmatched junction bases: 5. The CDR3 has 14 amino acids.

The rearrangement uses TRBV5-1 and TRBJ2-2; 9 bases line up with TRBD1. V shed 4 bases, J shed 5 bases, and the junction held 12 bases outside the gene matches. The CDR3 runs 17 residues. Germline V gene sequence: CDR1 SGHRS, CDR2 YFSETQ. The CDR3 nucleotides read TGCGCCAGCAGCCGCCCGCCGGGACAGGGAGGTACCGGGGAGCTGTTTTTT. Translated: CASSRPPGQGGTGELFF.

This clonotype was observed at least ten times. The chain carries TRBV7-6 and TRBJ2-5; 11 bases fit TRBD2. The germline V gene encodes CDR1 SGHVS and CDR2 FNYEAQ. V lost 4 bases and J lost 7; bases outside the gene matches: 5. CDR3 length equals 14 residues. This CDR3 reads CASSSTSGGLTQYF. CDR3 bases: TGTGCCAGCAGCTCCACTAGCGGGGGCCTGACCCAGTACTTC.

This clonotype was counted only a few times. V and J are TRBV15 and TRBJ1-6; tentative D call: TRBD1 (6 bases). Per the germline V gene, CDR1 is LNHNV and CDR2 is YYDKDF (reference sequence). The CDR3 covers 13 residues. Deletions cut 5 bases from V and 10 bases from J, with 12 bases between. Written as DNA, the CDR3 is TGTGCCACCAGCGTAAGGGGGGGGTCACCCCTCCACTTT. This codes for CATSVRGGSPLHF.

CDR3 in DNA: TGTGCCAGCAGCTGGGGACAGGTTAACGAGCAGTACTTC. Its protein product is CASSWGQVNEQYF. This chain uses TRBV7-2 with TRBJ2-7; the match to TRBD1 covers 8 bases. CDR3 size: 13 residues. Germline V gene lookup returns CDR1 SGHTA and CDR2 FQGNSA. J gave up 5 bases and V 4 bases, and 4 bases lay outside the gene matches.

This chain links TRBV4-2 with TRBJ1-1; tentatively, D is TRBD1 (6 bases). The CDR3 covers 16 residues. The V end lost 0 bases, the J end lost 3 bases, and 14 bases lay between the germline ends. Germline values: CDR1 LGHNA, CDR2 YNFKEQ. In DNA form, the CDR3 reads TGTGCCAGCAGCCAAGATACTAGGGGGGGTCACACTGAAGCTTTCTTT. It encodes CASSQDTRGGHTEAFF.

This clonotype was seen only a few times. The rearrangement joins TRBV3-1 to TRBJ2-3; TRBD2 is a possible D gene (6 bases). The germline V gene encodes CDR1 LGHDT and CDR2 YNNKEL (reference sequence). This CDR3 region has 13 residues. Between the trimmed V and J ends, which lost 7 bases and 5 bases, there was a span of 13 bases. CDR3 bases: TGTGCCAGCAACCCCTCGGAGGGAGATACGCAGTATTTT. Encoded protein: CASNPSEGDTQYF.

The rearrangement joins TRBV7-9 to TRBJ1-4; D remains unclear. This CDR3 has 14 residues. Trimming left V 8 bases short and J 8 bases short, with 18 bases between. The germline V gene encodes CDR1 SEHNR and CDR2 FQNEAQ (reference sequence). Here the CDR3 reads CASSLDEGMEKLFF. DNA of the CDR3: TGTGCCAGCTCTCTAGATGAGGGAATGGAAAAACTGTTTTTT. Supplemented by reference TRBV7-9 and TRBJ1-4, the full variable domain reads DTGVSQNPRHKITKRGQNVTFRCDPISEHNRLYWYRQTLGQGPEFLTYFQNEAQLEKSRLLSDRFSAERPKGSFSTLEIQRTEQGDSAMYLCASSLDEGMEKLFFGSGTQLSVL.

Only a few counts were recorded for this clonotype. The rearrangement links TRBV29-1 to TRBJ2-1, with 7 bases that match TRBD2. The CDR3 has 16 residues. Trimming removed 0 bases from V and 0 bases from J; junction bases left unmatched: 5. The germline CDR1 and CDR2 sequences are SQVTM and ANQGSEA. The CDR3 sequence is CSVEDQRGGSYNEQFF. The CDR3 bases are TGCAGCGTTGAAGATCAACGCGGGGGCTCCTACAATGAGCAGTTCTTC.

There are a few counts of this clonotype. CDR3 residues: CASSLLDGNTEAFF. CDR3 coding DNA: TGTGCCAGCAGCTTATTAGACGGGAACACTGAAGCTTTCTTT. The chain joins TRBV7-9 to TRBJ1-1; D call uncertain. Germline CDR1 is SEHNR and CDR2 is FQNEAQ (reference sequence). The CDR3 is 14 residues long. V gave up 2 bases and J gave up 1 base, with 8 bases separating them.

This clonotype is labeled medium-sized. The chain employs TRBV2 and TRBJ2-2; 8 nucleotides agree with TRBD2. V trimming: 5 bases; J trimming: 0 bases; junction bases outside the gene matches: 5. Germline assignment: CDR1 SNHLY and CDR2 FYNNEI. There are 16 residues in the CDR3. The CDR3 DNA reads as TGTGCCAGCAGTCGCACTAGCGGAGCGAACACCGGGGAGCTGTTTTTT. It is translated as CASSRTSGANTGELFF.

This clonotype was found a few times. The rearrangement joins TRBV7-9 to TRBJ2-3; D is ambiguous. The CDR3 extends over 14 amino acids. Trimming cost V 3 bases and J 1 base, with 8 bases left between them. Germline loops: CDR1 SEHNR, CDR2 FQNEAQ (reference sequence). Here the CDR3 reads CASSFSSGTDTQYF. Written as DNA, the CDR3 is TGTGCCAGCAGCTTTTCCTCAGGCACAGATACGCAGTATTTT.

This clonotype was found a few times. The chain has TRBV4-1 and TRBJ2-5, with TRBD1 as a possible D gene (5 bases). Between the trimmed V and J ends, which lost 6 bases and 5 bases, there was a span of 13 bases. CDR3 size: 13 residues. In germline, CDR1 is MGHRA, CDR2 YSYEKL. CDR3 nucleotide sequence: TGCGCCAGCAGAAAGGGGTTCGGGGAGACCCAGTACTTC. Translated, it gives CASRKGFGETQYF.

This clonotype was seen repeatedly, ten times or more. A much larger clone sits a single nucleotide away, making a read error possible. The chain couples TRBV5-1 to TRBJ2-7; no clear D gene. The CDR3 is 14 amino acids. V lost 0 bases to trimming and J lost 0 bases, with 7 bases between them. The germline CDR1 and CDR2 sequences are SGHRS and YFSETQ. The CDR3 here is CASSLDPSSYEQYF. CDR3 bases: TGCGCCAGCAGCTTGGATCCGAGCTCCTACGAGCAGTACTTC.

The genes are TRBV5-1 and TRBJ2-3, with TRBD2 matching over 9 bases. Germline V gene sequence: CDR1 SGHRS, CDR2 YFSETQ. The length of the CDR3 is 17 residues. J lost 1 base, V lost 1 base, and 7 bases had no gene match. The CDR3 DNA reads TGCGCCAGCAGCTTGAGGCTAGCGGGGAGGGGCACAGATACGCAGTATTTT. Protein: CASSLRLAGRGTDTQYF.

This clonotype came up a few times. The V call is TRBV5-1, the J call TRBJ2-6; D is perhaps TRBD1 (6 bases). V lost 4 bases to trimming and J lost 0 bases, with 11 bases between them. Germline CDR1 reads SGHRS; CDR2 reads YFSETQ. The CDR3 is 16 residues long. The CDR3 nucleotides are TGCGCCAGCAGCCCATGGGGGCCCTCTGGGGCCAACGTCCTGACTTTC. Residues: CASSPWGPSGANVLTF.

The table lists this clonotype with a few counts. The chain carries TRBV28 and TRBJ2-7; 12 bases fit TRBD1. CDR1 and CDR2 from the germline V gene are MDHEN and SYDVKM. The junction had 5 bases not matched to a gene; V was cut back by 3 bases and J by 5 bases. The CDR3 loop spans 15 amino acids. The CDR3 DNA sequence: TGTGCCAGCAGTTTGCCGGGACAGGGGGCTAACGAGCAGTACGTC. Its translation is CASSLPGQGANEQYV.

The V gene is TRBV15, the J gene TRBJ1-1; D uncertain. V was pared by 5 bases and J by 1 base, with 8 bases between. CDR3 length equals 13 residues. In germline, CDR1 is LNHNV, CDR2 YYDKDF (reference sequence). The CDR3 loop reads CATSQAPNTEAFF. The CDR3 bases are TGTGCCACCAGCCAGGCGCCGAACACTGAAGCTTTCTTT. Full variable domain (missing parts from reference TRBV15 and TRBJ1-1): DAMVIQNPRYQVTQFGKPVTLSCSQTLNHNVMYWYQQKSSQAPKLLFHYYDKDFNNEADTPDNFQSRRPNTSFCFLDIRSPGLGDTAMYLCATSQAPNTEAFFGQGTRLTVV.

This clonotype was recorded only once. The V and J genes are TRBV10-3 and TRBJ2-3; a weak D match, TRBD2 (5 bases). The ends were cut back, 6 bases at V and 0 bases at J, with 7 bases in the middle. This CDR3 spans 13 amino acids. Germline V lookup: CDR1 ENHRY, CDR2 SYGVKD. The CDR3 region is CAIRTGSTDTQYF. Here the CDR3 DNA reads TGTGCCATCAGGACGGGAAGCACAGATACGCAGTATTTT.

CDR3 loop: CASSYWGINTEAFF. CDR3 DNA sequence: TGTGCCAGCAGTTACTGGGGGATTAACACTGAAGCTTTCTTT. The chain recombines TRBV6-5 with TRBJ1-1; TRBD1 is a possible D gene (5 bases). V lost 1 base, J lost 2 bases, and 8 bases lay in between. This CDR3 has 14 amino acids. Germline CDR1 and CDR2: MNHEY and SVGAGI.

Many counts were recorded for this clonotype. The J gene is TRBJ2-1, the V gene TRBV7-8, with D uncertain. CDR1 is SGHVS and CDR2 is FQNEAQ in the germline V gene. The CDR3 extends over 14 amino acids. V lost 5 bases, J lost 9 bases, and 17 bases lay in between. CDR3: CASSQLRTSGEQFF. The CDR3 DNA sequence: TGTGCCAGCAGCCAACTGAGGACCTCCGGTGAGCAGTTCTTC.

This clonotype was seen a few times. The chain is built from TRBV7-9 and TRBJ1-6; weak D call: TRBD1 (5 bases). Trimming stripped 5 bases from V and 6 bases from J, with 20 bases between. CDR3 size: 17 residues. The germline gives CDR1 SEHNR, CDR2 FQNEAQ (reference sequence). The CDR3 DNA reads TGTGCCAGCAGCCCCCAGCGGGGGGGTTCTGGTAATTCACCCCTCCACTTT. Protein sequence: CASSPQRGGSGNSPLHF.

The chain joins TRBV5-1 to TRBJ2-3; D tentatively fits TRBD1 or TRBD2 (5 bases each). Germline V gene data show CDR1 as SGHRS and CDR2 as YFSETQ. Trimming removed 0 bases from V and 6 bases from J, with 14 bases in between. The CDR3 is made up of 15 amino acids. CDR3 in amino acids: CASSLGDANRDTQYF. In DNA form, the CDR3 reads TGCGCCAGCAGCTTGGGGGACGCAAACAGGGATACGCAGTATTTT.

J is TRBJ1-6 and V is TRBV20-1; 8 nucleotides line up with TRBD1. The CDR3 consists of 15 residues. The J segment lost 7 bases and the V segment lost 0 bases, leaving 5 bases of the junction unmatched. Germline values: CDR1 DFQATT, CDR2 SNEGSKA (reference sequence). The CDR3 region has the DNA TGCAGTGCTAGAGATGGCAGACAGGGGAATTCACCCCTCCACTTT. Translating gives CSARDGRQGNSPLHF.

This clonotype has a handful of counts. This chain joins TRBV3-1 and TRBJ1-3, with no clear D. The germline V gene has CDR1 LGHDT and CDR2 YNNKEL (reference sequence). V lost 5 bases and J lost 0, with 8 bases in between. The CDR3 runs to 14 residues. The CDR3 DNA sequence: TGTGCCAGCAGCGTGAGGGACTCTGGAAACACCATATATTTT. Translation gives CASSVRDSGNTIYF.